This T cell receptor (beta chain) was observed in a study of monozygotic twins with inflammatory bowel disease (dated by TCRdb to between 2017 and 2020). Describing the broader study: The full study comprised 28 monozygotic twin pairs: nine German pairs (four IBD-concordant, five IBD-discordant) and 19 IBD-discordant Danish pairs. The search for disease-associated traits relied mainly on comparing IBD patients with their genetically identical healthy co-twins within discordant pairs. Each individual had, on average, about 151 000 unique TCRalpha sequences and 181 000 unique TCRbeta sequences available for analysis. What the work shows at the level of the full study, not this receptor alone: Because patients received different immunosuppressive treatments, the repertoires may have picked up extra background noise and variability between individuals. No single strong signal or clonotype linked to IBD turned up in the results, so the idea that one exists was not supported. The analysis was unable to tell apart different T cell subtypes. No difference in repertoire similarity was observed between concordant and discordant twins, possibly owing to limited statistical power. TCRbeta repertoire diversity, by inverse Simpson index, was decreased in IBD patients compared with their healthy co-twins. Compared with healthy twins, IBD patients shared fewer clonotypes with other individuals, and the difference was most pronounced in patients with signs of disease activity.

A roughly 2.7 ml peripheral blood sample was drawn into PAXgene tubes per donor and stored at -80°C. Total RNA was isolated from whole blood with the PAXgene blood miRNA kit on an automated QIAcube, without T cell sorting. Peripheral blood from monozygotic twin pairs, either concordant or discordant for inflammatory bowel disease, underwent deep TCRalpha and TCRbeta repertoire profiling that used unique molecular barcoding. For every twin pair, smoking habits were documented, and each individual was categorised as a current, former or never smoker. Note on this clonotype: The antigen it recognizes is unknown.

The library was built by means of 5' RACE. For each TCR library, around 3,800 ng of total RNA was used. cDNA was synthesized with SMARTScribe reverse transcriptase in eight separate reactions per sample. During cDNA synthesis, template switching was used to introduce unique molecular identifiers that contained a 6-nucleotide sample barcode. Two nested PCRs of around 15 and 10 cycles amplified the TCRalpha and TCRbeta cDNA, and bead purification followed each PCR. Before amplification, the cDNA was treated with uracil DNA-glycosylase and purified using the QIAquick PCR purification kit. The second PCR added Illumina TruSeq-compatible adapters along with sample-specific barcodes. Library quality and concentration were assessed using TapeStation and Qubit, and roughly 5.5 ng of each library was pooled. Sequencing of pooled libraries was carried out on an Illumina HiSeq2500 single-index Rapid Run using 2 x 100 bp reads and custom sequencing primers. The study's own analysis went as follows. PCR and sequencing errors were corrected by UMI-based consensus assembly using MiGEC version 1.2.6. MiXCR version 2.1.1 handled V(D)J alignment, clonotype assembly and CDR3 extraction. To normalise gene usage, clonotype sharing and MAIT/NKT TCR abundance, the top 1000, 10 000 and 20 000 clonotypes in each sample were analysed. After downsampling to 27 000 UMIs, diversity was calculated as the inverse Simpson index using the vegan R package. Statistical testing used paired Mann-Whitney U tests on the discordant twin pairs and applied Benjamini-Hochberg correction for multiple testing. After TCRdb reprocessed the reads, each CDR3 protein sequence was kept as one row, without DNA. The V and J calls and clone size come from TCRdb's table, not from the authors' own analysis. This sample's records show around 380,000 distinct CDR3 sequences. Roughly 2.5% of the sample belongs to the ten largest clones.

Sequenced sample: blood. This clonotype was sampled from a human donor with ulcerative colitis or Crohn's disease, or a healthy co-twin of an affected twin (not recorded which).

The CDR3 region has the sequence CASSARARGYGYTF. The chain is assembled from TRBV28 and TRBJ1-2; TCRdb gives TRBD1 as the D gene, but with no DNA this cannot be confirmed. The germline V gene gives CDR1 as MDHEN and CDR2 as SYDVKM. Inclusive of the bounding cysteine and phenylalanine, the CDR3 is 14 residues long. No DNA has been recorded.